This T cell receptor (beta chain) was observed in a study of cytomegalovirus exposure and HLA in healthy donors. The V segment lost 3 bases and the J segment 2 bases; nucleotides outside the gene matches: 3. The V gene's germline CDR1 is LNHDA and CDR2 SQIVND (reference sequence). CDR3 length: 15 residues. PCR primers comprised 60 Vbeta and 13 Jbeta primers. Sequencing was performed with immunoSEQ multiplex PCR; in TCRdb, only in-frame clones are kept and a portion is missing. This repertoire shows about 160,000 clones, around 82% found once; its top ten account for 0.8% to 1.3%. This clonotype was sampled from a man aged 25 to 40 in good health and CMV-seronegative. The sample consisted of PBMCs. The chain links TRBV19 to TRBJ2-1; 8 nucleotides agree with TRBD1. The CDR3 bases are TGTGCCAGTAGTATGGACAGGGCCGCCTACAATGAGCAGTTCTTC. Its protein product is CASSMDRAAYNEQFF.